This entry lists 6 T cell receptor beta chains sequenced from one sample in a study of blood T cell repertoires in COVID-19. Method: immunoSEQ multiplex PCR; TCRdb's copy keeps in-frame clones and lacks some. The table records tens of thousands of clones, around 93% of them present only once. The source material was peripheral blood. The receptors come from a human donor with active COVID-19. The donor label of this sample is uncertain.

The chain carries TRBV6-5 and TRBJ1-2, with D maybe TRBD1 (5 bases). V was shortened by 0 bases and J by 2 bases, with 10 bases between the two germline ends. This CDR3 is 15 amino acids long. Per the germline V gene, CDR1 is MNHEY and CDR2 is SVGAGI. Here the CDR3 reads CASSYSSGRNYGYTF. The CDR3 DNA reads as TGTGCCAGCAGTTACTCGTCAGGGCGGAACTATGGCTACACCTTC.

This chain uses TRBV6-5 with TRBJ1-4; TRBD1 is a possible D gene (6 bases). The CDR3 loop spans 14 amino acids. Germline CDR1 MNHEY, CDR2 SVGAGI. Trimming cost V 6 bases and J 8 bases, with 16 bases left between them. CDR3 sequence: CASRQGFGGEKLFF. The CDR3, as DNA: TGTGCCAGCAGACAGGGTTTCGGTGGCGAAAAACTGTTTTTT.

CDR3 protein: CASSKATVATNEKLFF. The CDR3 nucleotides read TGTGCCAGTAGTAAGGCGACAGTTGCAACTAATGAAAAACTGTTTTTT. This chain connects TRBV19 to TRBJ1-4, with D maybe TRBD1 (5 bases). The CDR3 totals 16 residues. The V end was cut by 4 bases, the J end by 0 bases, with 12 bases between. CDR1 and CDR2 from the germline V gene are LNHDA and SQIVND (reference sequence).

The chain uses TRBV12-5 and TRBJ2-3, with TRBD1 identical over 7 bases. Germline-derived CDR1 and CDR2 are LGHNT and FRNRAP. CDR3 length: 15 amino acids. V shed 5 bases, J shed 0 bases, and the junction held 5 bases outside the gene matches. The CDR3 DNA sequence: TGTGCTAGTGGTCCCGACAGGGAGAGCACAGATACGCAGTATTTT. It is translated as CASGPDRESTDTQYF.

The V call is TRBV12-5, the J call TRBJ2-3, with D uncertain. Germline V gene lookup returns CDR1 LGHNT and CDR2 FRNRAP. Trimming pared 0 bases from V and 0 bases from J, leaving 22 bases between. This CDR3 is built from 20 residues. The CDR3 here is CASGLVRTDSIHKSTDTQYF. As DNA, the CDR3 is TGTGCTAGTGGTTTGGTACGTACCGACTCCATACATAAGAGCACAGATACGCAGTATTTT.

This rearrangement joins TRBV13 to TRBJ1-2; D is undetermined. Looked up from germline, CDR1 is PRHDT and CDR2 is FYEKMQ (reference sequence). This CDR3 spans 15 amino acids. Between the trimmed V and J ends, which lost 5 bases and 3 bases, there was a span of 16 bases. In DNA form, the CDR3 reads TGTGCCAGCAGCGCCGGTCCCGGTGAGGACTATGGCTACACCTTC. This gives the protein CASSAGPGEDYGYTF.